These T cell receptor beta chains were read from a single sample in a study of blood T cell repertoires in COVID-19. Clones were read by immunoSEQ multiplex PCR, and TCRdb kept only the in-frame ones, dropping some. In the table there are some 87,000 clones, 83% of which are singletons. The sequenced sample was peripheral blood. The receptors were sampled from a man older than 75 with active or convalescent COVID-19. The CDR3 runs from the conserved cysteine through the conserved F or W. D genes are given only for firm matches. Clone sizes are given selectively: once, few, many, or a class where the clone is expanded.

CDR3aa: CASSLWTSGNTAEQYF
CDR3nt: TGTGCCAGCAGCCTTTGGACTAGCGGGAACACCGCCGAGCAGTACTTC
d_gene: TRBD2
v_gene: TRBV4-2
abundance: once
j_gene: TRBJ2-7

CDR3aa: CASSRQGFSFGYTF
CDR3nt: TGTGCCAGTAGTCGACAGGGGTTTTCCTTTGGCTACACCTTC
d_gene: TRBD1
v_gene: TRBV19
abundance: once
j_gene: TRBJ1-2

CDR3aa: CSVAPGSGRMKETQYF
CDR3nt: TGCAGCGTGGCCCCGGGGAGCGGGAGGATGAAAGAGACCCAGTACTTC
d_gene: TRBD2
v_gene: TRBV29-1
abundance: NA
j_gene: TRBJ2-5

CDR3aa: CASSWGLAGPSDTQYF
CDR3nt: TGTGCCAGCAGTTGGGGACTAGCGGGACCCTCAGATACGCAGTATTTT
d_gene: TRBD2
v_gene: TRBV2
abundance: NA
j_gene: TRBJ2-3

CDR3aa: CASKAAAFSGYTF
CDR3nt: TGTGCCAGCAAGGCAGCGGCCTTTTCAGGCTACACCTTC
d_gene: NA
v_gene: TRBV2
abundance: NA
j_gene: TRBJ1-2

CDR3aa: CSASSGNGYTF
CDR3nt: TGCAGTGCCTCGTCGGGGAATGGCTACACCTTC
d_gene: NA
v_gene: TRBV20-1
abundance: NA
j_gene: TRBJ1-2

CDR3aa: CASSQELRETQYF
CDR3nt: TGTGCCAGCAGCCAAGAATTGCGAGAGACCCAGTACTTC
d_gene: NA
v_gene: TRBV3-1/TRBV3-2
abundance: NA
j_gene: TRBJ2-5

CDR3aa: CASSRSGLAGGPWGQETQYF
CDR3nt: TGTGCCAGCAGTCGTTCGGGACTAGCGGGAGGGCCGTGGGGCCAAGAGACCCAGTACTTC
d_gene: TRBD2
v_gene: TRBV28
abundance: NA
j_gene: TRBJ2-5

CDR3aa: CASSQGLAGEQYF
CDR3nt: TGTGCCAGCAGCCAAGGCCTAGCGGGCGAGCAGTACTTC
d_gene: TRBD2
v_gene: TRBV3-1/TRBV3-2
abundance: once
j_gene: TRBJ2-7

CDR3aa: CASSKVRGTSNQPQHF
CDR3nt: TGTGCCAGTAGTAAGGTCAGGGGCACTAGCAATCAGCCCCAGCATTTT
d_gene: NA
v_gene: TRBV19
abundance: NA
j_gene: TRBJ1-5

CDR3aa: CASSLRGQGDTEAFF
CDR3nt: TGTGCCAGCAGCTTAAGGGGACAGGGGGACACTGAAGCTTTCTTT
d_gene: TRBD1
v_gene: TRBV7-3
abundance: NA
j_gene: TRBJ1-1

CDR3aa: CASGRTGGELFF
CDR3nt: TGCGCCAGCGGCCGGACAGGGGGGGAGCTGTTTTTT
d_gene: TRBD1
v_gene: TRBV10-1
abundance: NA
j_gene: TRBJ2-2

CDR3aa: CASRGGQAGSLRSYNEQFF
CDR3nt: TGTGCCAGCAGGGGGGGGCAAGCGGGATCCCTGCGCTCCTACAATGAGCAGTTCTTC
d_gene: NA
v_gene: TRBV7-8
abundance: once
j_gene: TRBJ2-1

CDR3aa: CASSYPGGATDTQYF
CDR3nt: TGTGCCAGCAGTTACCCGGGGGGGGCCACAGATACGCAGTATTTT
d_gene: TRBD2
v_gene: TRBV28
abundance: once
j_gene: TRBJ2-3

CDR3aa: CSASRSSQTSDTQYF
CDR3nt: TGCAGTGCTAGTCGGTCTAGTCAAACCTCCGATACGCAGTATTTT
d_gene: NA
v_gene: TRBV20-1
abundance: once
j_gene: TRBJ2-3

CDR3aa: CASSQEGTGGNTIYF
CDR3nt: TGTGCCAGCAGCCAAGAAGGAACAGGAGGAAACACCATATATTTT
d_gene: NA
v_gene: TRBV3-1/TRBV3-2
abundance: NA
j_gene: TRBJ1-3

CDR3aa: CASSPDSGGTDTQYF
CDR3nt: TGTGCCAGCAGCCCCGATAGCGGGGGGACAGATACGCAGTATTTT
d_gene: TRBD2
v_gene: TRBV7-2
abundance: few
j_gene: TRBJ2-3

CDR3aa: CAWSVVSYTF
CDR3nt: TGTGCCTGGAGTGTTGTCAGCTACACCTTC
d_gene: NA
v_gene: TRBV30
abundance: NA
j_gene: TRBJ1-2

CDR3aa: CASRQPGTHAEAFF
CDR3nt: TGTGCCAGCAGGCAACCCGGGACACATGCCGAAGCTTTCTTT
d_gene: NA
v_gene: TRBV6-5
abundance: NA
j_gene: TRBJ1-1

CDR3aa: CASSISRTGDDSPLHF
CDR3nt: TGTGCCAGTAGTATCTCCAGGACAGGGGACGACTCACCCCTCCACTTT
d_gene: TRBD1
v_gene: TRBV19
abundance: NA
j_gene: TRBJ1-6

CDR3aa: CSVRAGGSTDTQYF
CDR3nt: TGCAGCGTCCGAGCGGGAGGTAGCACAGATACGCAGTATTTT
d_gene: TRBD2
v_gene: TRBV29-1
abundance: many
j_gene: TRBJ2-3

CDR3aa: CAPTRQGAFPATEAFF
CDR3nt: TGTGCCCCTACCCGACAGGGAGCATTCCCAGCCACTGAAGCTTTCTTT
d_gene: TRBD1
v_gene: TRBV19
abundance: NA
j_gene: TRBJ1-1

CDR3aa: CASSPTVLAESTDTQYF
CDR3nt: TGTGCCAGCAGCCCCACAGTTCTAGCAGAGAGCACAGATACGCAGTATTTT
d_gene: NA
v_gene: TRBV7-3
abundance: NA
j_gene: TRBJ2-3

CDR3aa: CASSFVAGVENEQYF
CDR3nt: TGCGCCAGCAGCTTCGTAGCGGGAGTTGAGAACGAGCAGTACTTC
d_gene: TRBD2
v_gene: TRBV5-1
abundance: NA
j_gene: TRBJ2-7

CDR3aa: CASSQEEARTGGVGGYTF
CDR3nt: TGCGCCAGCAGCCAAGAGGAAGCAAGGACAGGTGGAGTAGGTGGCTACACCTTC
d_gene: TRBD1
v_gene: TRBV4-1
abundance: many
j_gene: TRBJ1-2

CDR3aa: CASVQGTNEKLFF
CDR3nt: TGTGCCAGTGTACAGGGGACTAATGAAAAACTGTTTTTT
d_gene: TRBD1
v_gene: TRBV28
abundance: NA
j_gene: TRBJ1-4

CDR3aa: CAISGQGPTNTEAFF
CDR3nt: TGTGCCATCAGTGGACAGGGGCCAACTAACACTGAAGCTTTCTTT
d_gene: TRBD1
v_gene: TRBV10-3
abundance: once
j_gene: TRBJ1-1

CDR3aa: CASSLPGTFHGYTF
CDR3nt: TGTGCCAGCAGCTTACCCGGGACATTCCATGGCTACACCTTC
d_gene: NA
v_gene: TRBV11-1
abundance: few
j_gene: TRBJ1-2

CDR3aa: CASSYGDIYTDTQYF
CDR3nt: TGTGCCAGCAGTTACGGTGACATTTACACAGATACGCAGTATTTT
d_gene: NA
v_gene: TRBV6-6
abundance: NA
j_gene: TRBJ2-3

CDR3aa: CASSVSGRQALNTEAFF
CDR3nt: TGTGCCAGCAGTGTATCGGGGAGACAGGCGCTGAACACTGAAGCTTTCTTT
d_gene: NA
v_gene: TRBV6-1
abundance: NA
j_gene: TRBJ1-1

CDR3aa: CASSSGQGVSSGEQYF
CDR3nt: TGTGCCAGCAGTTCGGGACAGGGGGTGAGTTCGGGCGAGCAGTACTTC
d_gene: TRBD1
v_gene: TRBV27
abundance: NA
j_gene: TRBJ2-7

CDR3aa: CASSEGQVPEKDEQYF
CDR3nt: TGTGCCAGCAGTGAGGGGCAGGTCCCTGAGAAGGACGAGCAGTACTTC
d_gene: NA
v_gene: TRBV25-1
abundance: NA
j_gene: TRBJ2-7

CDR3aa: CATSDPGQGKTDTQYF
CDR3nt: TGTGCCACCAGTGACCCCGGACAGGGGAAAACAGATACGCAGTATTTT
d_gene: TRBD1
v_gene: TRBV24-1
abundance: NA
j_gene: TRBJ2-3

CDR3aa: CASSEQGLETQYF
CDR3nt: TGTGCCAGCAGTGAGCAGGGGCTGGAGACCCAGTACTTC
d_gene: NA
v_gene: TRBV2
abundance: NA
j_gene: TRBJ2-5

CDR3aa: CASSPGGPGRSTDTQYF
CDR3nt: TGTGCCAGCAGCCCCGGGGGGCCCGGTAGATCCACAGATACGCAGTATTTT
d_gene: NA
v_gene: TRBV3-1/TRBV3-2
abundance: NA
j_gene: TRBJ2-3

CDR3aa: CAIRPVGAYNEQFF
CDR3nt: TGTGCCATCCGGCCTGTCGGGGCCTACAATGAGCAGTTCTTC
d_gene: NA
v_gene: TRBV28
abundance: few
j_gene: TRBJ2-1

CDR3aa: CASSQGSSNPNYEQYF
CDR3nt: TGTGCCAGCAGCCAAGGGTCGTCTAACCCAAACTACGAGCAGTACTTC
d_gene: NA
v_gene: TRBV4-2
abundance: NA
j_gene: TRBJ2-7

CDR3aa: CASSPPTADEQFF
CDR3nt: TGTGCCAGCTCACCACCGACGGCGGATGAGCAGTTCTTC
d_gene: NA
v_gene: TRBV18
abundance: NA
j_gene: TRBJ2-1

CDR3aa: CASSQLLAYNEQFF
CDR3nt: TGCGCCAGCAGCCAACTCCTAGCCTACAATGAGCAGTTCTTC
d_gene: NA
v_gene: TRBV5-1
abundance: NA
j_gene: TRBJ2-1

CDR3aa: CAWSESGTGGKKLFF
CDR3nt: TGTGCCTGGAGTGAGTCCGGGACAGGTGGGAAAAAACTGTTTTTT
d_gene: TRBD1
v_gene: TRBV30
abundance: NA
j_gene: TRBJ1-4

CDR3aa: CASSLNPPPLHF
CDR3nt: TGTGCCAGCAGCTTGAATCCTCCACCCCTCCACTTT
d_gene: NA
v_gene: TRBV5-8
abundance: once
j_gene: TRBJ1-6

CDR3aa: CASKSSGGVGSDTQYF
CDR3nt: TGTGCCAGCAAGTCCAGCGGGGGGGTCGGGTCAGATACGCAGTATTTT
d_gene: TRBD2
v_gene: TRBV2
abundance: NA
j_gene: TRBJ2-3

CDR3aa: CAWSVDRGWDIQYF
CDR3nt: TGTGCCTGGAGCGTGGACAGGGGGTGGGACATTCAGTACTTC
d_gene: TRBD1
v_gene: TRBV30
abundance: NA
j_gene: TRBJ2-4

CDR3aa: CASSLAPKETQYF
CDR3nt: TGCGCCAGCAGCTTGGCCCCTAAAGAGACCCAGTACTTC
d_gene: NA
v_gene: TRBV5-1
abundance: NA
j_gene: TRBJ2-5

CDR3aa: CAWSQLRGLAGGAETQYF
CDR3nt: TGTGCCTGGAGTCAGCTCCGGGGACTAGCGGGGGGGGCGGAGACCCAGTACTTC
d_gene: TRBD2
v_gene: TRBV30
abundance: NA
j_gene: TRBJ2-5

CDR3aa: CASGLEKGAPGANVLTF
CDR3nt: TGTGCTAGTGGTTTGGAGAAGGGGGCGCCCGGGGCCAACGTCCTGACTTTC
d_gene: TRBD1
v_gene: TRBV12-5
abundance: NA
j_gene: TRBJ2-6

CDR3aa: CASTTDRVDGNTIYF
CDR3nt: TGTGCCAGCACCACAGACAGGGTCGATGGAAACACCATATATTTT
d_gene: TRBD1
v_gene: TRBV14
abundance: once
j_gene: TRBJ1-3

CDR3aa: CASSFRGRANYGYTF
CDR3nt: TGTGCCAGCAGTTTCCGGGGAAGAGCTAACTATGGCTACACCTTC
d_gene: NA
v_gene: TRBV27
abundance: NA
j_gene: TRBJ1-2

CDR3aa: CASRPDGVGEQYF
CDR3nt: TGTGCCAGCAGACCAGACGGGGTTGGCGAGCAGTACTTC
d_gene: NA
v_gene: TRBV6-5
abundance: few
j_gene: TRBJ2-7

CDR3aa: CSVRQERTSYEQYF
CDR3nt: TGCAGCGTGAGACAGGAAAGAACCTCCTACGAGCAGTACTTC
d_gene: NA
v_gene: TRBV29-1
abundance: NA
j_gene: TRBJ2-7

CDR3aa: CASSPQRGPAHTQYF
CDR3nt: TGTGCCAGCAGCCCCCAGCGGGGGCCCGCACATACGCAGTATTTT
d_gene: TRBD2
v_gene: TRBV3-1/TRBV3-2
abundance: NA
j_gene: TRBJ2-3

CDR3aa: CASSPQGEPHTEAFF
CDR3nt: TGTGCCAGCAGCCCTCAGGGGGAACCCCACACTGAAGCTTTCTTT
d_gene: TRBD1
v_gene: TRBV27
abundance: NA
j_gene: TRBJ1-1

CDR3aa: CASSLDRGLLSTDTQYF
CDR3nt: TGTGCCAGCAGTTTGGACAGGGGACTCCTAAGCACAGATACGCAGTATTTT
d_gene: TRBD1
v_gene: TRBV6-2/TRBV6-3
abundance: NA
j_gene: TRBJ2-3

CDR3aa: CASSLGTGAKLAEAFF
CDR3nt: TGTGCCAGCAGCCTCGGGACAGGCGCGAAGCTTGCTGAAGCTTTCTTT
d_gene: TRBD1
v_gene: TRBV11-2
abundance: NA
j_gene: TRBJ1-1

CDR3aa: CASSFPGTGELFF
CDR3nt: TGCGCCAGCAGCTTCCCGGGGACCGGGGAGCTGTTTTTT
d_gene: NA
v_gene: TRBV5-1
abundance: NA
j_gene: TRBJ2-2